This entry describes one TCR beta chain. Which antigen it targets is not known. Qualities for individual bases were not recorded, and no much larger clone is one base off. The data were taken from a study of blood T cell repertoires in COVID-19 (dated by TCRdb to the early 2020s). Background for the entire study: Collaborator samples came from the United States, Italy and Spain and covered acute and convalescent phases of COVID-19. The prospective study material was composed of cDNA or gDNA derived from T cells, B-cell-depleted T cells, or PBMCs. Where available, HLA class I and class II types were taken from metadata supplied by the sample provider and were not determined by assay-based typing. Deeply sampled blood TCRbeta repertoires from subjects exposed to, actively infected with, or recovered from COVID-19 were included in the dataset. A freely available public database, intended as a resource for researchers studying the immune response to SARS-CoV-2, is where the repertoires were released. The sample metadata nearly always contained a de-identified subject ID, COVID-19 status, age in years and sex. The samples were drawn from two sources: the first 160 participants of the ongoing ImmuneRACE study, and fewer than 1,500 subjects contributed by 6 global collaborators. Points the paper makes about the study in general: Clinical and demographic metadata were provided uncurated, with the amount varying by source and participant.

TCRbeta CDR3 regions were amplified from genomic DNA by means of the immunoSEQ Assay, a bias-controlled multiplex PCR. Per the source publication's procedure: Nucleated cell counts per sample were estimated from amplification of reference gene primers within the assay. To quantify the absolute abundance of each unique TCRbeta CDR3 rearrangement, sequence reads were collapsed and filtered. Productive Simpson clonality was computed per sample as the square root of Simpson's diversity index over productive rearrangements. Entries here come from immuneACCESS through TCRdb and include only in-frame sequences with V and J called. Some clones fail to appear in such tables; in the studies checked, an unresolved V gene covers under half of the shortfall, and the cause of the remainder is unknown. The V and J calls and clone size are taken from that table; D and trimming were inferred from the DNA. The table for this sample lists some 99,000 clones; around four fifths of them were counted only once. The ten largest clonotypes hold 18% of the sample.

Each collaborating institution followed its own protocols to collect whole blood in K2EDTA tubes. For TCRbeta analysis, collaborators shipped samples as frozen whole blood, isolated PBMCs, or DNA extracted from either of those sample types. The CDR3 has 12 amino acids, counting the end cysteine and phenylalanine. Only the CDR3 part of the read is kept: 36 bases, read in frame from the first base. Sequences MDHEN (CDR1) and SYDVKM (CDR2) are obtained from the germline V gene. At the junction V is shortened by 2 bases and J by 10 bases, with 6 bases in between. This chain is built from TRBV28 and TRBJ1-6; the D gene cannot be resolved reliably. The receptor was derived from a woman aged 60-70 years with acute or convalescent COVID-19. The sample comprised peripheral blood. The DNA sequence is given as TGTGCCAGCAGTTTACAGGTGTCACCCCTCCACTTT. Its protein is CASSLQVSPLHF.